The rows below give T cell receptor beta chains drawn from one sample of a study of post-analysis software for immune sequencing data. MiXCR, applied by TCRdb to the PCR reads, yields one record per CDR3 protein. The sample yields hundreds of thousands of distinct CDR3 sequences, approximately 37% seen once. The sample was blood. Receptors originate from a girl aged 2 to 9 with multiple sclerosis. Each CDR3 is given with its conserved first and last residue. A D gene is named only where the DNA matches it firmly. The size of a clone is reported for some rows only, either as once, few or many, or as a class for expanded clones.

D,size,V,J,DNA,CDR3
NA,NA,TRBV15,TRBJ2-7,TGTGCCACCAGCAGAGACGGAGACTACGAGCAGTACTTC,CATSRDGDYEQYF
NA,NA,TRBV25-1,TRBJ2-5,TGTGCCAGCAGTGAAGGGCAGTTAGGTGGAGAGACCCAGTACTTC,CASSEGQLGGETQYF
NA,NA,TRBV4-2,TRBJ2-5,TGTGCCAGCAGCCAAGAAGTCCAATTCCAAGAGACCCAGTACTTC,CASSQEVQFQETQYF
TRBD1,NA,TRBV10-3,TRBJ1-3,TGTGCCATCAGTGATCAGGGGGCGATATCCGGAAACACCATATATTTT,CAISDQGAISGNTIYF
TRBD1,few,TRBV20-1,TRBJ1-2,TGCAGTGCTAACCCCGGAGGGGGCGGTGGTGGCTACACCTTC,CSANPGGGGGGYTF
NA,NA,TRBV20-1,TRBJ2-1,TGCAGTGCTCGGAGACTAGATCGGTCCTACAATGAGCAGTTCTTC,CSARRLDRSYNEQFF
TRBD1,NA,TRBV20-1,TRBJ1-4,TGCAGCCCTACTAAAGGACAGGAAAGGGTGGGAAAACTGTTTTTT,CSPTKGQERVGKLFF
NA,NA,TRBV21-1,TRBJ2-7,TGTGCCAGCAGCAAAGGGACAGGGCCTTACGAGCAGTACTTC,CASSKGTGPYEQYF
TRBD2,NA,TRBV20-1,TRBJ2-7,TGCAGTGCTAGAGATCCGGCCAGCGGGAGGGCCCCTTATTTCTCCTACGAGCAGTACTTC,CSARDPASGRAPYFSYEQYF
NA,few,TRBV29-1,TRBJ2-4,TGCAGCGTTGTTGCCGGCGACAAAAACATTCAGTACTTC,CSVVAGDKNIQYF
TRBD1,few,TRBV7-2,TRBJ2-3,TGTGCCAGCAGCTTTCGACAGGGGAGAGATACGCAGTATTTT,CASSFRQGRDTQYF
NA,NA,TRBV6-5,TRBJ1-1,TGTGCCAGCAGTTACTCATGGGTGAACACTGAAGCTTTCTTT,CASSYSWVNTEAFF
NA,few,TRBV29-1,TRBJ2-5,TGCAGCGTTGAAGATCAGAGACACGTGGGAGGAGAGACCCAGTACTTC,CSVEDQRHVGGETQYF
NA,NA,TRBV7-9,TRBJ1-5,TGTGCCAGCAGGTCAGGGTCTTCTAGTCAGCCCCAGCATTTT,CASRSGSSSQPQHF
NA,NA,TRBV12-3/TRBV12-4,TRBJ2-1,TGTGCCAGCAGTTCCCCCAGGACTTCTATTCTCCACTACAATGAGCAGTTCTTC,CASSSPRTSILHYNEQFF
TRBD1,NA,TRBV29-1,TRBJ2-6,TGCAGCGTTGAGACATCACAGGGGGTCTTTTCCTCTGGGGCCAACGTCCTGACTTTC,CSVETSQGVFSSGANVLTF
NA,few,TRBV20-1,TRBJ1-6,TGCAGTGCTACGCAAATTCAGGGACATAATTCACCCCTCCACTTT,CSATQIQGHNSPLHF
NA,few,TRBV6-5,TRBJ1-4,TGTGCCAGCAGTTACTCCTCGGGGTTGGACGAAAAACTGTTTTTT,CASSYSSGLDEKLFF
TRBD2,few,TRBV15,TRBJ2-4,TGTGCCACCAGCAGAGAGGGAGCGGGGCGAGAAAACATTCAGTACTTC,CATSREGAGRENIQYF
TRBD2,few,TRBV7-3,TRBJ2-1,TGTGCCAGCAGGAACACTAGCGGGAGGGGGAATGAGCAGTTCTTC,CASRNTSGRGNEQFF
NA,NA,TRBV3-1,TRBJ2-3,TGTGCCAGCAGCCAAGTCTTTATTAGAGACCGGTGGGATATAGATACGCAGTATTTT,CASSQVFIRDRWDIDTQYF
TRBD1,few,TRBV4-1,TRBJ2-1,TGCGCCAGCAGCCAACATCCGGGACAGAATTACAATGAGCAGTTCTTC,CASSQHPGQNYNEQFF
NA,NA,TRBV29-1,TRBJ1-2,TGCAGCGTTCAGTCGGGGGTTAGTCTCTCTAACTATGGCTACACCTTC,CSVQSGVSLSNYGYTF
TRBD2,few,TRBV6-2/TRBV6-3,TRBJ2-3,TGTGCCAGCAGAAAAACTAGCGGTACGCAGTATTTT,CASRKTSGTQYF
TRBD2,few,TRBV4-1,TRBJ2-3,TGCGCCAGCAGCCCCCGATCGGGACTAGCGGGGGGCACCACAGATACGCAGTATTTT,CASSPRSGLAGGTTDTQYF
NA,NA,TRBV24-1,TRBJ2-3,TGTGCCACCAGTGCGGCGACAGAAAGCACAGATACGCAGTATTTT,CATSAATESTDTQYF
TRBD2,few,TRBV29-1,TRBJ2-1,TGCAGCGTTGAAGGACTAGCGGGGGGGCGAATTGGTAACAATGAGCAGTTCTTC,CSVEGLAGGRIGNNEQFF
TRBD1,NA,TRBV3-1,TRBJ2-7,TGTGCCAGCAGCCAATGGGGACAGTCGGCTCCGGAGCAGTACTTC,CASSQWGQSAPEQYF
NA,many,TRBV27,TRBJ2-1,TGTGCCAGCAGTCGGGGCTCCTACAATGAGCAGTTCTTC,CASSRGSYNEQFF
TRBD1,NA,TRBV4-1,TRBJ2-1,TGCGCCAGCAGCCGGGTACTACAGGGGTGGAACAATGAGCAGTTCTTC,CASSRVLQGWNNEQFF
NA,few,TRBV29-1,TRBJ1-1,TGCAGCGTTGAGGAATCAGGGGTCACTGAAGCTTTCTTT,CSVEESGVTEAFF
TRBD1,NA,TRBV10-3,TRBJ1-1,TGTGCCATCAGTGGGGCAGGGGGGAGGAACACTGAAGCTTTCTTT,CAISGAGGRNTEAFF
TRBD2,NA,TRBV20-1,TRBJ2-7,TGCAGTGCCGCTACGCTCCTAGCGGGAGGGCTCAAATACGAGCAGTACTTC,CSAATLLAGGLKYEQYF
NA,many,TRBV12-3/TRBV12-4,TRBJ2-7,TGTGCCAGCAGTTTAGTCGACGAGCAGTACTTC,CASSLVDEQYF
NA,NA,TRBV19,TRBJ2-5,TGTGCCAGTAGTATAGGCAGGCCGCAAGAGACCCAGTACTTC,CASSIGRPQETQYF
NA,NA,TRBV6-2/TRBV6-3,TRBJ1-1,TGTGCCAGCAGTTACCCCGATGAGGGATGGAACACTGAAGCTTTCTTT,CASSYPDEGWNTEAFF
TRBD2,few,TRBV20-1,TRBJ2-7,TGCAGTGCTAAAGCTCTAGCGGGGGGGCATTACGAGCAGTACTTC,CSAKALAGGHYEQYF
TRBD2,many,TRBV12-3/TRBV12-4,TRBJ2-5,TGTGCCAGCAGTTTAGGACTAGCGGGGGCTACGGAGACCCAGTACTTC,CASSLGLAGATETQYF
TRBD1,NA,TRBV7-9,TRBJ2-2,TGTGCCAGCAGCTCCTCGAAACGGACAGGGGGAAAGGGGGAGCTGTTTTTT,CASSSSKRTGGKGELFF
NA,NA,TRBV28,TRBJ1-2,TGTGCCAGCAGTTGGGGCCGGGAGTGGTCCTATGGCTACACCTTC,CASSWGREWSYGYTF
TRBD2,NA,TRBV6-1,TRBJ2-1,TGTGCCAGCACCAGGACTAGCGGATGGAGCTCCTACAATGAGCAGTTCTTC,CASTRTSGWSSYNEQFF
NA,NA,TRBV28,TRBJ2-5,TGTGCCAGCAGGGGACTTCCTCTTCAAGAGACCCAGTACTTC,CASRGLPLQETQYF
TRBD2,NA,TRBV6-6,TRBJ2-7,TGTGCCAGCAGTTACACCGACCCGGGACTAAAACCCTACGAGCAGTACTTC,CASSYTDPGLKPYEQYF
NA,once,TRBV5-1,TRBJ1-2,TGCGCCAGCAAGTTGAGTGGGGCAGGGAGGAACAATAACTATGGCTACACCTTC,CASKLSGAGRNNNYGYTF